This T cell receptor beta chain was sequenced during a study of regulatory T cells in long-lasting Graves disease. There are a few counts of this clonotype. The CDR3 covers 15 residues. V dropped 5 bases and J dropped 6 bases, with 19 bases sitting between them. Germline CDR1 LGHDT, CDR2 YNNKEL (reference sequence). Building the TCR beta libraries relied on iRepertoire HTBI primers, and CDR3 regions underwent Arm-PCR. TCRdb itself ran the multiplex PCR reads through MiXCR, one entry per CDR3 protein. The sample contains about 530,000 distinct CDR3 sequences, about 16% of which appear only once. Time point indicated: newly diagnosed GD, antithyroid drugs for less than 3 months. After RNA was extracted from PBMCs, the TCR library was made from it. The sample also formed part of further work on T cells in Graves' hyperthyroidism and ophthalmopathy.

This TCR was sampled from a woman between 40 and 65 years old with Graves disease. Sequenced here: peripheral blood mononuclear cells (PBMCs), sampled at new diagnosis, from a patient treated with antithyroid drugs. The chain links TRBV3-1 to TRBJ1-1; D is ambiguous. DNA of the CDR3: TGTGCCAGCAGCAGGTTGGTGGCGACGGGAGCTGAAGCTTTCTTT. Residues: CASSRLVATGAEAFF.